This T cell receptor (beta chain) emerged from a study of beta chain features in type 1 diabetes. Regarding the study as a whole: Whether TCRB rearrangement is influenced by HLA type went unresolved here. In the patient group, naive, central memory and Treg TCRB repertoires seemed more alike than in the healthy donor group. Fewer junction insertions and more nucleotide deletions appeared in type 1 diabetes patients.

A remark on this clone: Its antigen is currently unknown.

Expressed TCRB transcripts got sequenced, as all isolated RNA was reverse transcribed. Clones were read by immunoSEQ multiplex PCR, and TCRdb kept only the in-frame ones, dropping some. The sample holds fewer than 900,000 clones; 15% to 20% are singletons and the top ten take around 0.02%. This receptor was identified in a woman aged 18-29 years in good health. Material for sequencing was naive CD4+ T cells from blood.

In DNA, the CDR3 is TGTGCCACCAGACTAGCGGGAGAGGATGAGCAGTTCTTC. This encodes CATRLAGEDEQFF. The rearrangement links TRBV19 to TRBJ2-1, with 12 nucleotides matching TRBD2. CDR1 LNHDA and CDR2 SQIVND come from the germline V gene (reference sequence). The CDR3 runs to 13 residues. The V gene end was trimmed by 10 bases and the J gene end by 8 bases; junction bases not matched to a gene: 6.